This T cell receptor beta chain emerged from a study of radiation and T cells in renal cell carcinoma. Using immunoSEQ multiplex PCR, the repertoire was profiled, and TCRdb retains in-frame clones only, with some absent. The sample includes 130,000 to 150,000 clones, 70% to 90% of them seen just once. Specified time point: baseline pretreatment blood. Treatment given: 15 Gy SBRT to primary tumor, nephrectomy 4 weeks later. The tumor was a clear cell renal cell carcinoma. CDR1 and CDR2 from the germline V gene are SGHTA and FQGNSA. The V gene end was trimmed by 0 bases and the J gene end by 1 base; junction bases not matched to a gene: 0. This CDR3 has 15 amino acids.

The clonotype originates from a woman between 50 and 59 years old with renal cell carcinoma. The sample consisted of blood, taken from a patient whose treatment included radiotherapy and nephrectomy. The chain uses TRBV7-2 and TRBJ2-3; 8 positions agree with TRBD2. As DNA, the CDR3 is TGTGCCAGCAGCTTAGCACTAGCGGGCACAGATACGCAGTATTTT. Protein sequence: CASSLALAGTDTQYF.